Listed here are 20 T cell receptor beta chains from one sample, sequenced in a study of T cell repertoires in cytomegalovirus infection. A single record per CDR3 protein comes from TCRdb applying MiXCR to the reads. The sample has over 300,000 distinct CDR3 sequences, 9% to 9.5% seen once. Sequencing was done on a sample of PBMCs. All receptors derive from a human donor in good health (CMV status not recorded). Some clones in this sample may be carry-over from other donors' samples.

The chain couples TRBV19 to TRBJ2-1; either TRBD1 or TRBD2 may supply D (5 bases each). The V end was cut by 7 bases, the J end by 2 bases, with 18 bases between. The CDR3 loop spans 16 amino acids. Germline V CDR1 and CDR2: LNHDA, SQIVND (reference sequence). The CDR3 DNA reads TGTGCCAGTACCCCTCACGGGACGGACCCCTACAATGAGCAGTTCTTC. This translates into CASTPHGTDPYNEQFF.

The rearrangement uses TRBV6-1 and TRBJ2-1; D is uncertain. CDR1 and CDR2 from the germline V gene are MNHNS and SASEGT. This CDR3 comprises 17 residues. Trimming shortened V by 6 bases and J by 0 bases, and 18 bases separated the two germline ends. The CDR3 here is CASSSPMGAHSYNEQFF. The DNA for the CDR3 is TGTGCCAGCAGCTCCCCGATGGGTGCTCACTCCTACAATGAGCAGTTCTTC.

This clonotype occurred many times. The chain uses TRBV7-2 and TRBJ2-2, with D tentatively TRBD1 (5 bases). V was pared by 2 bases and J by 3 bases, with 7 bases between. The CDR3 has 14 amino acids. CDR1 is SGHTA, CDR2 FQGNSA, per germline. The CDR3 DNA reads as TGTGCCAGCAGCTTAAGCAGGGACACCGGGGAGCTGTTTTTT. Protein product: CASSLSRDTGELFF.

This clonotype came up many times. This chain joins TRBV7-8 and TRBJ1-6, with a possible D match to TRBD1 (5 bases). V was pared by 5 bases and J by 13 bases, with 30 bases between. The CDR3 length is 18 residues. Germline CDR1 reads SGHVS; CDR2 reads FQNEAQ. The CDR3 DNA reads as TGTGCCAGCAGCCGGAGGAGTGATCGGGACGTTGGGTTTTCTCCCCTCCACTTT. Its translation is CASSRRSDRDVGFSPLHF.

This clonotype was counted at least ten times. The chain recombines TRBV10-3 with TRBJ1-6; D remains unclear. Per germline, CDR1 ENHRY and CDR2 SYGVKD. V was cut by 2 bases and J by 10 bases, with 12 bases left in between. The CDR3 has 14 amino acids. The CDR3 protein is CAISEAGQGSPLHF. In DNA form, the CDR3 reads TGTGCCATCAGTGAGGCAGGCCAAGGGTCACCCCTCCACTTT.

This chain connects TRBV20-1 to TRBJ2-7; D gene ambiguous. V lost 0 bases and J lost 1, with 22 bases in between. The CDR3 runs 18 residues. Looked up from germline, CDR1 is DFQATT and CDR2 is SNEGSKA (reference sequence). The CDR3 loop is CSARDRRVAERRSYEQYF. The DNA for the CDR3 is TGCAGTGCTAGAGATAGAAGGGTGGCGGAAAGAAGATCCTACGAGCAGTACTTC.

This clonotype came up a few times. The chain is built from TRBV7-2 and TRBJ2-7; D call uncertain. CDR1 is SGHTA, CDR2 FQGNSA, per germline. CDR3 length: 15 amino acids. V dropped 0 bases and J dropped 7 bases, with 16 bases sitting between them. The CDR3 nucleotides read TGTGCCAGCAGCTTAGCGCGTATGCAGGCTTCTGAGCAGTACTTC. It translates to CASSLARMQASEQYF.

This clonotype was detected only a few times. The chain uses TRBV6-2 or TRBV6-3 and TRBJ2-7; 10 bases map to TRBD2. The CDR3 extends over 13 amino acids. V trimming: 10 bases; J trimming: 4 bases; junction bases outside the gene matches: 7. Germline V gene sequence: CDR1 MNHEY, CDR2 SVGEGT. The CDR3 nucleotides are TGTGCCACACGATCTAGCGGGAGTTACGAGCAGTACTTC. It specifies CATRSSGSYEQYF.

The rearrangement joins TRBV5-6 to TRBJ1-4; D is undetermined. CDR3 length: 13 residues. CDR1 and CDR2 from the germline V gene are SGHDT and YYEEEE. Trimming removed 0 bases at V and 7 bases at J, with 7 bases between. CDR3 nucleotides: TGTGCCAGCAGCTTGGGGAATGGTGAAAAACTGTTTTTT. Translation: CASSLGNGEKLFF.

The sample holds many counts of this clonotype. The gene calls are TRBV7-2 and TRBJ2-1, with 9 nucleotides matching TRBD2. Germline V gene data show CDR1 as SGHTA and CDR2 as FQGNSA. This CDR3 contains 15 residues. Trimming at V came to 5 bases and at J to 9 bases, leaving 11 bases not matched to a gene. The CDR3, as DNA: TGTGCCAGCAGCCGTTGGGTAGCGGGAGCTACTGAGCAGTTCTTC. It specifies CASSRWVAGATEQFF.

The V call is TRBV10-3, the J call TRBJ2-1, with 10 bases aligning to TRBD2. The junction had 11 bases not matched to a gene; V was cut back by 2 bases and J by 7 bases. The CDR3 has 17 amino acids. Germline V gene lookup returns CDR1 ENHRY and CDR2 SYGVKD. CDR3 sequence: CAISEPERLAGDNEQFF. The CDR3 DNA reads TGTGCCATCAGTGAGCCCGAGAGGCTAGCGGGGGATAATGAGCAGTTCTTC.

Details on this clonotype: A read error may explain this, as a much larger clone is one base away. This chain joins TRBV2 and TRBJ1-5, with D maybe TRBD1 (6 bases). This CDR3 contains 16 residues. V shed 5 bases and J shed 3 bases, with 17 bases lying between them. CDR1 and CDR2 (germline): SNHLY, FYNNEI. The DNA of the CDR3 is TGTGCCAGCAGTAAAGACAGGACCTATAACAATCAGCCCCAGCATTTT. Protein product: CASSKDRTYNNQPQHF.

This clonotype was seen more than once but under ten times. CDR3 in amino acids: CSARRGRKDETQYF. The DNA for the CDR3 is TGCAGTGCTAGGAGGGGGAGGAAGGATGAGACCCAGTACTTC. The chain employs TRBV20-1 and TRBJ2-5; perhaps D is TRBD1 or TRBD2 (6 bases each). CDR3 length: 14 amino acids. CDR1 DFQATT and CDR2 SNEGSKA come from the germline V gene (reference sequence). The V and J ends lost 3 bases and 5 bases respectively, with 16 bases between them.

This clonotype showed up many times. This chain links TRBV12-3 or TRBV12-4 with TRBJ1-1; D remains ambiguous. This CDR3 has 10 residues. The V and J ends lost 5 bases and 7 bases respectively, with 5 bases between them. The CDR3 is CASSRREAFF. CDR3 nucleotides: TGTGCCAGCAGTCGGCGTGAAGCTTTCTTT.

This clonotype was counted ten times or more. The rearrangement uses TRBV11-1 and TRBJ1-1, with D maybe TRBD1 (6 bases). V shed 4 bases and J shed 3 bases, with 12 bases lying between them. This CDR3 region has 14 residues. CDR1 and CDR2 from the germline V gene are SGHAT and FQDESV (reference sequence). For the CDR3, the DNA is TGTGCCAGCAGCTCCCGCTACAGGGACACTGAAGCTTTCTTT. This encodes CASSSRYRDTEAFF.

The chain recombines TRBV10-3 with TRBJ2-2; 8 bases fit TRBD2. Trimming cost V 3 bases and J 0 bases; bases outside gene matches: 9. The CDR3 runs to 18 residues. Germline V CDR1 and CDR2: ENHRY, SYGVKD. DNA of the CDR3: TGTGCCATCAGTGAACCCCCCACGGGACTAGCGAACACCGGGGAGCTGTTTTTT. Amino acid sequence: CAISEPPTGLANTGELFF.

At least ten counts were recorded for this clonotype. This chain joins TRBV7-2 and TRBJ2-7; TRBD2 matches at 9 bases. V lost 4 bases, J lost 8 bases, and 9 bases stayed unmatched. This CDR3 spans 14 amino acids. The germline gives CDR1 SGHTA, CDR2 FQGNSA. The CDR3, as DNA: TGTGCCAGCAGCTCCGGGACTAGCCTGGTCAAGCAGTACTTC. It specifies CASSSGTSLVKQYF.

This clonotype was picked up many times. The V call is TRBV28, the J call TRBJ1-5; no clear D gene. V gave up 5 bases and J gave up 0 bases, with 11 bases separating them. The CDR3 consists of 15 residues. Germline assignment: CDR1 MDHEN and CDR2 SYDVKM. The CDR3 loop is CASSPPWGSNQPQHF. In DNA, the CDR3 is TGTGCCAGCAGTCCCCCATGGGGTAGCAATCAGCCCCAGCATTTT.

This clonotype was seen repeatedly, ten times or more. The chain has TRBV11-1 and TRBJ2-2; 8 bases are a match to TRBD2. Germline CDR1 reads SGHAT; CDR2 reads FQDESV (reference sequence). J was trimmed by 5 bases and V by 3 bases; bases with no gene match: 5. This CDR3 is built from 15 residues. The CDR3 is CASSFRRGDTGELFF. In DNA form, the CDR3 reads TGTGCCAGCAGCTTTAGGCGGGGGGATACCGGGGAGCTGTTTTTT. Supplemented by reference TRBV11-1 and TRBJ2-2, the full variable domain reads EAEVAQSPRYKITEKSQAVAFWCDPISGHATLYWYRQILGQGPELLVQFQDESVVDDSQLPKDRFSAERLKGVDSTLKIQPAELGDSAMYLCASSFRRGDTGELFFGEGSRLTVL.

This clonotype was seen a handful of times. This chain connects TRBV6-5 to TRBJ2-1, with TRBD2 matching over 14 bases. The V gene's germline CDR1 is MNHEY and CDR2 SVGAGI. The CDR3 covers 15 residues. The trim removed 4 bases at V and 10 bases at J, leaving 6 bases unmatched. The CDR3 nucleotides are TGTGCCAGCAGTTCGACTAGCGGGGGGGCATCCGAGCAGTTCTTC. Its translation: CASSSTSGGASEQFF.